A single sample is the source of the 10 T cell receptor beta chains below, sequenced in a study of T cell clones after liver transplantation. Assay: immunoSEQ multiplex PCR; the TCRdb copy retains only in-frame clones and omits some. The data hold some 110,000 clones, with 75% to 95% observed a single time. Sequenced material: CD4+ T cells from blood, taken 12 months after liver transplant. The source is a human patient who received a liver transplant. The graft donor may account for some of the T cells.

This clone occurred once. The chain couples TRBV4-2 to TRBJ2-1, with 7 bases aligning to TRBD2. V was clipped by 6 bases and J by 1 base; unmatched bases: 9. Germline lookup yields CDR1 LGHNA and CDR2 YNFKEQ. The CDR3 has 16 amino acids. CDR3 amino acids: CASRSDSGLSYNEQFF. As DNA, the CDR3 is TGTGCCAGCAGATCGGATAGCGGGCTTTCCTACAATGAGCAGTTCTTC.

The chain uses TRBV19 and TRBJ2-7; D is undetermined. The CDR3 loop spans 16 amino acids. The germline V and J ends were trimmed by 0 bases and 1 base, with 13 bases remaining between them. Germline V lookup: CDR1 LNHDA, CDR2 SQIVND (reference sequence). This CDR3 reads CASSIDSGRYSYEQYF. As DNA, the CDR3 is TGTGCCAGTAGTATAGATTCGGGTCGGTATTCCTACGAGCAGTACTTC.

This clone was recorded only once. V gene TRBV7-2 combines with J gene TRBJ2-2; D is unclear. CDR3 length equals 14 residues. Germline V CDR1 and CDR2: SGHTA, FQGNSA. Deletions cut 3 bases from V and 6 bases from J, with 11 bases between. The CDR3 DNA reads TGTGCCAGCAGCTTGGTAGGGAAATCCGGGGAGCTGTTTTTT. Its translation: CASSLVGKSGELFF.

The V call is TRBV18, the J call TRBJ2-1, with 11 bases identical to TRBD2. V lost 2 bases, J lost 3 bases, and 12 bases stayed unmatched. The CDR3 loop spans 19 amino acids. Germline V gene lookup returns CDR1 KGHSH and CDR2 LQKENI. CDR3 loop: CASSPYPSGRSSNYNEQFF. In DNA form, the CDR3 reads TGTGCCAGCTCACCATATCCTAGCGGGAGGTCCTCGAACTACAATGAGCAGTTCTTC.

The rearrangement links TRBV28 to TRBJ1-1; D is possibly TRBD1 (5 bases). The germline V gene has CDR1 MDHEN and CDR2 SYDVKM. The germline V and J ends were trimmed by 7 bases and 6 bases, with 15 bases remaining between them. The CDR3 runs to 13 residues. In DNA, the CDR3 is TGTGCCAGCATCCCCGGGGGAAAGGCTGAAGCTTTCTTT. Translated, it gives CASIPGGKAEAFF.

The CDR3 nucleotides read TGCGCCAGCAGCCAAGATTTCGGGGCCGCTAACTATGGCTACACCTTC. Protein sequence: CASSQDFGAANYGYTF. This sequence joins TRBV4-1 and TRBJ1-2; TRBD1 is a possible D gene (5 bases). Germline CDR1 reads MGHRA; CDR2 reads YSYEKL. The V gene lost 0 bases and the J gene lost 0 bases, with 11 bases spanning the gap. There are 16 residues in the CDR3.

The chain is built from TRBV4-2 and TRBJ1-4; a possible D gene is TRBD1 (6 bases). The germline V and J ends were trimmed by 4 bases and 6 bases, with 15 bases remaining between them. The CDR3 is 15 residues long. Germline V gene data show CDR1 as LGHNA and CDR2 as YNFKEQ. CDR3 bases: TGTGCCAGCAGCCCTATAGGGGGGGCGGATGAAAAACTGTTTTTT. Encoded protein: CASSPIGGADEKLFF.

J is TRBJ1-4 and V is TRBV6-5, with D possibly TRBD1 on 6 matching bases. V was shortened by 4 bases and J by 7 bases, with 16 bases between the two germline ends. The CDR3 totals 15 residues. Germline values: CDR1 MNHEY, CDR2 SVGAGI. DNA of the CDR3: TGTGCCAGCAGTTTCTCAACAGGGTTTGGTGAAAAACTGTTTTTT. This translates into CASSFSTGFGEKLFF.

Worth noting for this clone: At one end the junction does not follow the germline gene, possibly because of a read error. V gene TRBV7-7 combines with J gene TRBJ2-5; D possibly matches TRBD1 or TRBD2 (5 bases each). The CDR3 runs to 14 residues. Germline V gene lookup returns CDR1 SSHAT and CDR2 FNYEAQ (reference sequence). The CDR3 loop is CASSLIGGQETQYF. The CDR3, as DNA: TGTGCTAGCAGCCTTATTGGGGGACAAGAGACCCAGTACTTC.

The V call is TRBV2, the J call TRBJ1-4; D unclear. Per germline, CDR1 SNHLY and CDR2 FYNNEI. The CDR3 is made up of 12 amino acids. V shed 6 bases and J shed 4 bases, with 6 bases lying between them. The CDR3 sequence is CASRQDNEKLFF. The CDR3 nucleotides are TGTGCCAGCAGGCAGGATAATGAAAAACTGTTTTTT.